These 18 T cell receptor beta chains share one sample of origin, sequenced in a study of blood T cells in healthy people across ages. Primed by a sample-barcoded 5' primer and a J-beta primer mix, a second PCR proceeded for about 6 to 12 cycles. TCRdb re-called the 5' RACE reads through MiXCR, storing one row per CDR3 protein. The sample yields roughly 650,000 distinct CDR3 sequences, about a third seen once. What was sequenced was blood. These receptor sequences come from an elderly woman in good health.

A few counts support this clonotype. The V and J genes are TRBV28 and TRBJ1-4; possible D gene TRBD1, 6 bases. V was shortened by 4 bases and J by 8 bases, with 17 bases between the two germline ends. Per the germline V gene, CDR1 is MDHEN and CDR2 is SYDVKM. The CDR3 consists of 15 residues. CDR3 in DNA: TGTGCCAGCAGTTCCCCAGGGGCCGGAGGAGAAAAACTGTTTTTT. This codes for CASSSPGAGGEKLFF.

This clonotype was detected many times. This chain links TRBV27 with TRBJ1-2, with D possibly being TRBD1 (5 bases). Trimming stripped 4 bases from V and 4 bases from J, with 28 bases between. Germline V gene sequence: CDR1 MNHEY, CDR2 SMNVEV (reference sequence). The CDR3 is made up of 19 amino acids. Here the CDR3 reads CASSSPPRRGARVGYGYTF. The CDR3 region has the DNA TGTGCCAGCAGTTCCCCCCCGCGTCGAGGGGCGCGGGTAGGCTATGGCTACACCTTC.

The V gene is TRBV7-2, the J gene TRBJ2-1; TRBD2 is a possible D gene (5 bases). The CDR3 has 15 residues. Looked up from germline, CDR1 is SGHTA and CDR2 is FQGNSA. Trimming took 2 bases from V and 8 from J, leaving 16 bases between them. CDR3 sequence reads: CASSLWRGREYEQFF. The CDR3 nucleotides are TGTGCCAGCAGCTTATGGCGCGGACGGGAATATGAGCAGTTCTTC.

This clonotype was detected many times. Sequence at one end of the junction differs from germline and may be a read error. This chain joins TRBV7-2 and TRBJ2-2, with D uncertain. The V gene's germline CDR1 is SGHTA and CDR2 FQGNSA. CDR3 length equals 14 residues. CDR3 loop: CASSLGQNTGELFF. CDR3 DNA: TGTGCCAGCAGTTTAGGTCAGAACACCGGGGAGCTGTTTTTT.

With respect to this clonotype: Being one base from a much bigger clone, this may be a read error. The gene calls are TRBV5-1 and TRBJ2-1; either TRBD1 or TRBD2 may fit D (7 bases each). Trimming left V 4 bases short and J 8 bases short, with 16 bases between. Germline loops: CDR1 SGHRS, CDR2 YFSETQ. This CDR3 is 14 amino acids long. CDR3 in amino acids: CASSLGQRDDEQFF. The DNA of the CDR3 is TGCGCCAGCAGCCTGGGACAGCGGGACGATGAGCAGTTCTTC.

In regard to this clonotype: At one end the junction does not follow the germline gene, possibly because of a read error. The gene calls are TRBV30 and TRBJ2-7; D gene ambiguous. The CDR3 has 12 residues. The germline gives CDR1 GTSNPN, CDR2 SVGIG (reference sequence). The CDR3 DNA reads as TGTACCTGGAGTGTAGGCCCCTACGAGCAGTACTTC. This encodes CTWSVGPYEQYF.

In this sample, this clonotype turned up many times. This rearrangement joins TRBV5-1 to TRBJ2-7; 7 bases fit TRBD1. Germline V gene lookup returns CDR1 SGHRS and CDR2 YFSETQ. With V trimmed by 4 bases and J by 2 bases, 9 bases remained unmatched. The CDR3 contains 15 residues. CDR3 sequence reads: CASSETGTVAYEQYF. CDR3 in DNA: TGCGCCAGCAGCGAAACCGGGACAGTTGCCTACGAGCAGTACTTC.

Many counts were recorded for this clonotype. A read error may produce the germline difference seen at one junction end. The J gene is TRBJ1-2, the V gene TRBV12-3 or TRBV12-4; D is undetermined. The CDR3 is 14 residues long. In nucleotides, the CDR3 is TGTGCCAGCAGCTTAGGGCGGGGAAACTATGGCTACACCTTC. It encodes CASSLGRGNYGYTF.

The genes are TRBV28 and TRBJ2-7; 8 nucleotides match TRBD1. Germline loops: CDR1 MDHEN, CDR2 SYDVKM. The CDR3 contains 15 residues. J lost 0 bases, V lost 4 bases, and 5 bases had no gene match. This chain's CDR3 is CASSWRTGSSYEQYF. CDR3 sequence (DNA): TGTGCCAGCAGTTGGAGGACAGGGAGCTCCTACGAGCAGTACTTC. Based on the CDR3 plus reference TRBV28 and TRBJ2-7, the full variable domain is DVKVTQSSRYLVKRTGEKVFLECVQDMDHENMFWYRQDPGLGLRLIYFSYDVKMKEKGDIPEGYSVSREKKERFSLILESASTNQTSMYLCASSWRTGSSYEQYFGPGTRLTVT.

Of note for this clonotype: A clone one base away is much larger, so this may be a read error. The genes are TRBV5-1 and TRBJ2-5; TRBD2 aligns across 16 bases. V trimming: 4 bases; J trimming: 11 bases; junction bases outside the gene matches: 20. Germline CDR1 reads SGHRS; CDR2 reads YFSETQ. The CDR3 loop spans 19 amino acids. In nucleotides, the CDR3 is TGCGCCAGCAGCCTCACGACCGGGACTAGCGGGGGGGCCGGTGGGGAGCAGTACTTC. Translated, it gives CASSLTTGTSGGAGGEQYF.

The chain is built from TRBV7-2 and TRBJ2-7; 10 bases map to TRBD2. The CDR3 loop spans 16 amino acids. In germline, CDR1 is SGHTA, CDR2 FQGNSA. The trim removed 5 bases at V and 9 bases at J, leaving 16 bases unmatched. The CDR3 is CASSPPLERGGRAQYF. CDR3 nucleotide sequence: TGTGCCAGCAGCCCGCCCCTAGAGCGGGGGGGCCGTGCGCAGTACTTC. The full variable domain, completed using reference TRBV7-2 and TRBJ2-7, is GAGVSQSPSNKVTEKGKDVELRCDPISGHTALYWYRQSLGQGLEFLIYFQGNSAPDKSGLPSDRFSAERTGGSVSTLTIQRTQQEDSAVYLCASSPPLERGGRAQYFGPGTRLTVT.

Comment on this clonotype: Sequence at one end of the junction differs from germline and may be a read error. This sequence joins TRBV12-3 or TRBV12-4 and TRBJ2-3, with no clear D. The length of the CDR3 is 15 residues. The CDR3: CASSLFRRSTDMQYF. CDR3 coding DNA: TGTGCCAGCAGTTTATTTCGCCGGAGCACAGATATGCAGTATTTT.

V usage is TRBV20-1 and J usage is TRBJ2-7; 8 bases are shared with TRBD2. This CDR3 is 15 amino acids long. Germline V lookup: CDR1 DFQATT, CDR2 SNEGSKA (reference sequence). V shed 3 bases, J shed 6 bases, and the junction held 13 bases outside the gene matches. In DNA, the CDR3 is TGCAGTGCTAGTAAGGGACTAGTCGGTCTGTCCGAGCAGTACTTC. It yields the protein CSASKGLVGLSEQYF.

The table lists this clonotype with many counts. The chain is built from TRBV6-2 or TRBV6-3 and TRBJ2-1, with D possibly being TRBD1 or TRBD2 (6 bases each). The V end lost 6 bases, the J end lost 4 bases, and 19 bases lay between the germline ends. This CDR3 has 16 residues. From germline, CDR1 is MNHEY and CDR2 SVGEGT. Written as DNA, the CDR3 is TGTGCCAGCAGACCCATCAGCGGAGGGGGGTACAATGAGCAGTTCTTC. Encoded protein: CASRPISGGGYNEQFF.

Many counts were recorded for this clonotype. The chain links TRBV19 to TRBJ2-7; 9 nucleotides align to TRBD1. CDR1 is LNHDA, CDR2 SQIVND, per germline (reference sequence). This CDR3 comprises 14 residues. The ends lost 6 bases at V and 3 bases at J; junction bases unmatched: 6. In DNA form, the CDR3 reads TGTGCCAGTAGCGAACAGGGGGCACTCTACGAGCAGTACTTC. Amino acid sequence: CASSEQGALYEQYF.

CDR3 nucleotides: TGTGCCAGCAGCTTAGTAAGCGGGGGGGCCCTCACAGATACGCAGTATTTT. Amino acid sequence: CASSLVSGGALTDTQYF. The chain joins TRBV7-9 to TRBJ2-3; TRBD2 aligns across 10 bases. This CDR3 contains 17 residues. The germline V gene encodes CDR1 SEHNR and CDR2 FQNEAQ (reference sequence). V shed 1 base and J 2 bases; nucleotides not matched to a gene: 6. The full variable domain, completed using reference TRBV7-9 and TRBJ2-3, is DTGVSQNPRHKITKRGQNVTFRCDPISEHNRLYWYRQTLGQGPEFLTYFQNEAQLEKSRLLSDRFSAERPKGSFSTLEIQRTEQGDSAMYLCASSLVSGGALTDTQYFGPGTRLTVL.

This chain links TRBV20-1 with TRBJ1-1; perhaps TRBD1 as D (5 bases). CDR3 length: 11 residues. V was cut by 6 bases and J by 9 bases, with 14 bases left in between. The V gene's germline CDR1 is DFQATT and CDR2 SNEGSKA (reference sequence). In DNA form, the CDR3 reads TGCAGTGCCAGAACCGGGACGAAAGCTTTCTTT. Translating it yields CSARTGTKAFF.

This clonotype occurred many times. This chain's CDR3 is CASSRLAGGLSEQFF. The DNA of the CDR3 is TGTGCCAGCTCAAGGCTAGCGGGGGGTCTTTCGGAGCAGTTCTTC. The V and J genes are TRBV7-6 and TRBJ2-1, with TRBD2 identical over 11 bases. V lost 8 bases, J lost 10 bases, and 13 bases stayed unmatched. CDR3 length equals 15 residues. The V gene's germline CDR1 is SGHVS and CDR2 FNYEAQ.